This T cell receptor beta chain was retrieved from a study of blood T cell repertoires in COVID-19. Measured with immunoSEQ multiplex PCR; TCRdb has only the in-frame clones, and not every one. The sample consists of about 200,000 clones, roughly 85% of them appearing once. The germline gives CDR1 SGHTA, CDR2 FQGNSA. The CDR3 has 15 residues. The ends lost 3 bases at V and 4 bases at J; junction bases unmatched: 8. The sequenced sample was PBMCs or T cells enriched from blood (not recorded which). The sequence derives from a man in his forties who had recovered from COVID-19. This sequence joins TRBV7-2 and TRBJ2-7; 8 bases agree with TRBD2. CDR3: CASSLAGGVQYEQYF. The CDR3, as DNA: TGTGCCAGCAGCTTGGCGGGAGGAGTTCAATACGAGCAGTACTTC.